Each of the 15 T cell receptor beta chains below was sequenced from the same sample in a study of shared clonotypes between healthy human individuals. TCRdb's copy holds only in-frame clones and misses some; the assay was immunoSEQ multiplex PCR. The table lists 2.3 million or so clones, roughly 93% of them singletons. The sample comprised naive CD4+ T cells from PBMCs. Subset reported: CD45RA+ positively selected. Source of these receptors: a man between 18 and 29 years old in good health. Some clones in this sample may be carry-over from other donors' samples.

The chain links TRBV7-3 to TRBJ2-6; no reliable D call. This CDR3 comprises 15 residues. Trimming removed 0 bases from V and 5 bases from J, with 8 bases in between. Germline V gene data show CDR1 as SGHTA and CDR2 as FQGTGA. In DNA form, the CDR3 reads TGTGCCAGCAGCTTAACGGCCGCCAGGGCCAACGTCCTGACTTTC. It codes for CASSLTAARANVLTF.

The chain has TRBV2 and TRBJ2-2, with TRBD2 identical over 10 bases. The CDR3 totals 15 residues. Germline V gene data show CDR1 as SNHLY and CDR2 as FYNNEI. The V gene end was trimmed by 6 bases and the J gene end by 7 bases; junction bases not matched to a gene: 8. CDR3 region: CASRAGGPQVGELFF. For the CDR3, the DNA is TGTGCCAGCAGAGCGGGAGGGCCGCAAGTCGGGGAGCTGTTTTTT. Full variable domain (rest looked up from reference TRBV2 and TRBJ2-2): EPEVTQTPSHQVTQMGQEVILRCVPISNHLYFYWYRQILGQKVEFLVSFYNNEISEKSEIFDDQFSVERPDGSNFTLKIRSTKLEDSAMYFCASRAGGPQVGELFFGEGSRLTVL.

J is TRBJ2-7 and V is TRBV6-4, with a possible D match to TRBD1 (6 bases). V gave up 8 bases and J gave up 3 bases, with 26 bases separating them. Germline lookup yields CDR1 MRHNA and CDR2 SNTAGT. The CDR3 totals 17 residues. CDR3 residues: CASSHQTGLLSNYEQYF. The CDR3 bases are TGTGCCAGCTCACATCAAACAGGGTTATTATCAAACTACGAGCAGTACTTC.

The genes are TRBV7-2 and TRBJ2-1; D unclear. Germline CDR1 SGHTA, CDR2 FQGNSA. CDR3 length: 12 amino acids. Trimming took off 5 bases at V and 7 bases at J, with 9 bases between the two ends. The CDR3 DNA sequence: TGTGCCAGCAGCCAAGGTTGGAATGAGCAGTTCTTC. This sequence encodes CASSQGWNEQFF.

Here the CDR3 DNA reads TGTGCCAGCAGTGTTATAGCGGGAGATGCCCCTCACGAGCAGTACTTC. Amino acid sequence: CASSVIAGDAPHEQYF. The chain uses TRBV2 and TRBJ2-7, with 9 bases aligning to TRBD2. Per the germline V gene, CDR1 is SNHLY and CDR2 is FYNNEI. The CDR3 runs 16 residues. Trimming removed 4 bases from V and 5 bases from J; junction bases left unmatched: 12.

The V call is TRBV5-1, the J call TRBJ2-1; 9 bases agree with TRBD2. The germline V gene encodes CDR1 SGHRS and CDR2 YFSETQ. The CDR3 runs to 17 residues. J was trimmed by 3 bases and V by 4 bases; bases with no gene match: 11. CDR3 nucleotides: TGCGCCAGCAGCCCCCCGTCGCGGGAGGGCCTCTACAATGAGCAGTTCTTC. Translation: CASSPPSREGLYNEQFF.

About this clone: Additional DNA sequences in this sample encode the identical CDR3. This chain links TRBV5-1 with TRBJ1-1; a possible D gene is TRBD1 (5 bases). This CDR3 has 14 residues. The ends were cut back, 1 base at V and 2 bases at J, with 9 bases in the middle. Germline assignment: CDR1 SGHRS and CDR2 YFSETQ. The CDR3 DNA reads TGCGCCAGCAGCTTGCGCCAGGGTAACACTGAAGCTTTCTTT. It is translated as CASSLRQGNTEAFF.

The J gene is TRBJ2-7, the V gene TRBV6-1; the D call may be TRBD1 or TRBD2 (5 bases each). V was clipped by 8 bases and J by 2 bases, with 16 bases between them. CDR3 length equals 14 residues. Germline values: CDR1 MNHNS, CDR2 SASEGT. The CDR3 reads CASSTDWGTYEQYF. The CDR3 nucleotides are TGTGCCAGCTCCACCGATTGGGGGACCTACGAGCAGTACTTC.

This clone was seen a single time. The chain recombines TRBV6-5 with TRBJ1-1; TRBD1 might be the D (5 bases). This CDR3 is 12 amino acids long. Trimming stripped 8 bases from V and 1 base from J, with 8 bases between. CDR1 and CDR2 from the germline V gene are MNHEY and SVGAGI. This CDR3 reads CASGDRNTEAFF. As DNA, the CDR3 is TGTGCCAGCGGAGACAGGAACACTGAAGCTTTCTTT.

The chain has TRBV5-4 and TRBJ2-3; perhaps TRBD1 as D (8 bases). Germline loops: CDR1 SGHNT, CDR2 YYREEE (reference sequence). Between the trimmed V and J ends, which lost 4 bases and 2 bases, there was a span of 14 bases. The length of the CDR3 is 15 residues. CDR3 DNA: TGTGCCAGCAGCCGAACAGGGGGGGTCACAGATACGCAGTATTTT. This translates into CASSRTGGVTDTQYF.

The rearrangement joins TRBV27 to TRBJ2-5, with 7 bases that match TRBD1. Per germline, CDR1 MNHEY and CDR2 SMNVEV (reference sequence). This CDR3 spans 14 amino acids. V lost 5 bases and J lost 5; bases outside the gene matches: 8. CDR3 sequence (DNA): TGTGCCAGCAGTCTAGAGACAGGGCAGGAGACCCAGTACTTC. Protein product: CASSLETGQETQYF.

V is TRBV5-1 and J is TRBJ2-1, with D possibly being TRBD2 (5 bases). V lost 3 bases and J lost 0, with 13 bases in between. The CDR3 is 16 residues long. CDR1 is SGHRS and CDR2 is YFSETQ in the germline V gene. CDR3 loop: CASSYISASSYNEQFF. Here the CDR3 DNA reads TGCGCCAGCAGCTATATTAGCGCCTCCTCCTACAATGAGCAGTTCTTC.

As concerns this clone: Other DNA sequences in the sample encode the same CDR3. The V call is TRBV2, the J call TRBJ1-1, with TRBD1 identical over 9 bases. The CDR3 has 15 residues. The germline CDR1 and CDR2 sequences are SNHLY and FYNNEI. V was clipped by 5 bases and J by 2 bases; unmatched bases: 6. The CDR3 reads CASSLLTGGNTEAFF. CDR3 nucleotide sequence: TGTGCCAGCAGTCTCCTGACAGGGGGTAACACTGAAGCTTTCTTT.

Concerning this clone itself: Other DNA sequences in this specimen translate into the identical CDR3. The rearrangement links TRBV7-9 to TRBJ1-5; D gene uncertain. This CDR3 contains 15 residues. V was cut by 2 bases and J by 0 bases, with 8 bases left in between. From germline, CDR1 is SEHNR and CDR2 FQNEAQ (reference sequence). The CDR3 nucleotides read TGTGCCAGCAGCTTACAAGGAGGTAGCAATCAGCCCCAGCATTTT. As protein: CASSLQGGSNQPQHF.

V usage is TRBV11-3 and J usage is TRBJ2-1, with 8 bases aligning to TRBD2. Trimming removed 4 bases from V and 4 bases from J; junction bases left unmatched: 6. This CDR3 spans 15 amino acids. CDR1 and CDR2 (germline): SGHNT, YENEEA. The CDR3 sequence is CASSSVAGSYNEQFF. CDR3 nucleotide sequence: TGTGCCAGCAGCTCAGTAGCGGGATCATACAATGAGCAGTTCTTC.